Following are 31 T cell receptor beta chains from one sample sequenced in a study of T cells in localized non-small cell lung cancer. Assay: immunoSEQ multiplex PCR; the TCRdb copy retains only in-frame clones and omits some. The sample lists tens of thousands of clones, just over 85% seen once, with over 5.5% in the top ten. The starting material was peripheral blood mononuclear cells, obtained before any cancer treatment. Receptors were obtained from a male donor aged 60 or older with stage II lung adenocarcinoma.

The chain links TRBV28 to TRBJ2-4, with D perhaps TRBD2 (5 bases). V was cut by 6 bases and J by 13 bases, with 19 bases left in between. There are 13 residues in the CDR3. CDR1 is MDHEN, CDR2 SYDVKM, per germline. The CDR3 reads CASSRTAGVGQYF. CDR3 nucleotides: TGTGCCAGCAGCCGAACGGCCGGGGTGGGGCAGTACTTC.

The V and J genes are TRBV7-2 and TRBJ1-2; maybe TRBD1 (6 bases). The CDR3 covers 14 residues. The V end was cut by 4 bases, the J end by 7 bases, with 16 bases between. From germline, CDR1 is SGHTA and CDR2 FQGNSA. The CDR3 loop is CASSSPGGRSGYTF. In DNA, the CDR3 is TGTGCCAGCAGCTCCCCCGGGGGCCGGAGTGGCTACACCTTC.

The rearrangement joins TRBV28 to TRBJ1-1; D is ambiguous. The germline V gene has CDR1 MDHEN and CDR2 SYDVKM. The CDR3 covers 15 residues. V was cut by 2 bases and J by 0 bases, with 10 bases left in between. The CDR3 loop reads CASSLDTELNTEAFF. The CDR3 bases are TGTGCCAGCAGTTTAGACACAGAATTGAACACTGAAGCTTTCTTT.

The J gene is TRBJ1-2, the V gene TRBV6-5, with D possibly TRBD1 on 5 matching bases. The CDR3 extends over 11 amino acids. Trimming took off 10 bases at V and 4 bases at J, with 10 bases between the two ends. Germline V CDR1 and CDR2: MNHEY, SVGAGI. Here the CDR3 reads CAIRGTYGYTF. The CDR3, as DNA: TGTGCCATCCGGGGGACCTATGGCTACACCTTC.

This clone was observed a few times. This chain links TRBV10-3 with TRBJ1-5; D unclear. CDR3 length equals 15 residues. The V end lost 0 bases, the J end lost 2 bases, and 8 bases lay between the germline ends. The V gene's germline CDR1 is ENHRY and CDR2 SYGVKD. CDR3 in DNA: TGTGCCATCAGTGAGTCAGGGTCCGGCAATCAGCCCCAGCATTTT. Translated, it gives CAISESGSGNQPQHF.

The chain combines TRBV9 with TRBJ1-1, with unresolved D. The germline V gene has CDR1 SGDLS and CDR2 YYNGEE. V lost 2 bases and J lost 2, with 10 bases in between. The CDR3 consists of 14 residues. The CDR3 spells CASSVSPSNTEAFF. In DNA form, the CDR3 reads TGTGCCAGCAGCGTTTCCCCAAGTAACACTGAAGCTTTCTTT.

V is TRBV15 and J is TRBJ1-2, with 9 bases aligning to TRBD1. Germline trimming cut 2 bases from V and 2 bases from J; bases unmatched to any gene: 6. CDR1 and CDR2 (germline): LNHNV, YYDKDF (reference sequence). The CDR3 is 16 residues long. The CDR3 region has the DNA TGTGCCACCAGCAGAATAAGGACAGGGGCCAACTATGGCTACACCTTC. Encoded protein: CATSRIRTGANYGYTF.

V and J are TRBV9 and TRBJ2-2; 9 bases map to TRBD2. The CDR3 consists of 17 residues. V dropped 4 bases and J dropped 1; count of bases not matched to a gene: 8. Germline loops: CDR1 SGDLS, CDR2 YYNGEE. The CDR3 coding sequence is TGTGCCAGCAGCTATACTAGCGGGTCTGGGAACACCGGGGAGCTGTTTTTT. Amino acids: CASSYTSGSGNTGELFF.

The chain recombines TRBV7-3 with TRBJ2-1, with 7 bases aligning to TRBD2. The CDR3 consists of 14 residues. The J segment lost 5 bases and the V segment lost 2 bases, leaving 3 bases of the junction unmatched. The germline V gene has CDR1 SGHTA and CDR2 FQGTGA. The CDR3 spells CASSLWTRDNEQFF. In DNA, the CDR3 is TGTGCCAGCAGCTTATGGACTAGGGACAATGAGCAGTTCTTC.

The chain employs TRBV4-2 and TRBJ2-2, with TRBD1 identical over 11 bases. Germline CDR1 is LGHNA and CDR2 is YNFKEQ. The CDR3 length is 15 residues. The junction had 1 base not matched to a gene; V was cut back by 1 base and J by 6 bases. The CDR3 sequence: CASSQGGQGAGELFF. Here the CDR3 DNA reads TGTGCCAGCAGCCAAGGGGGACAGGGGGCCGGGGAGCTGTTTTTT.

This clone was seen a single time. This CDR3 reads CASSLGDNNEQYF. Written as DNA, the CDR3 is TGCGCCAGCAGCTTGGGGGATAATAACGAGCAGTACTTC. The chain employs TRBV5-1 and TRBJ2-7; D is unresolved. CDR1 and CDR2 (germline): SGHRS, YFSETQ. This CDR3 is built from 13 residues. V lost 0 bases, J lost 5 bases, and 9 bases lay in between. The whole variable domain, remainder taken from reference TRBV5-1 and TRBJ2-7, is KAGVTQTPRYLIKTRGQQVTLSCSPISGHRSVSWYQQTPGQGLQFLFEYFSETQRNKGNFPGRFSGRQFSNSRSEMNVSTLELGDSALYLCASSLGDNNEQYFGPGTRLTVT.

The CDR3 protein is CASTPVILSNQPQHF. DNA of the CDR3: TGTGCCAGCACCCCGGTGATACTTAGCAATCAGCCCCAGCATTTT. The rearrangement uses TRBV21-1 and TRBJ1-5. TRBV21-1 is flagged as a pseudogene. The CDR3 is 15 amino acids.

This sequence joins TRBV18 and TRBJ2-6; no clear D. The CDR3 is 15 residues long. V gave up 3 bases and J gave up 0 bases, with 6 bases separating them. From germline, CDR1 is KGHSH and CDR2 LQKENI. CDR3 nucleotide sequence: TGTGCCAGCTCACCGTTGAACTCTGGGGCCAACGTCCTGACTTTC. This codes for CASSPLNSGANVLTF.

This chain links TRBV7-2 with TRBJ2-5, with D tentatively TRBD1 (7 bases). The germline V gene has CDR1 SGHTA and CDR2 FQGNSA. Trimming left V 6 bases short and J 5 bases short, with 16 bases between. The CDR3 is 14 amino acids. CDR3 sequence reads: CASRSGGGRETQYF. Written as DNA, the CDR3 is TGTGCCAGCAGGTCAGGGGGAGGTCGGGAGACCCAGTACTTC.

Comment on this clone: An end of the junction differs from the germline gene, which may be a read error. The chain couples TRBV28 to TRBJ2-7; D uncertain. Germline V lookup: CDR1 MDHEN, CDR2 SYDVKM. This CDR3 has 14 residues. The CDR3 DNA follows: TGTGCCAGCAATTTAAGGACGGCTTCCTACGAGCAGTACTTC. The encoded protein is CASNLRTASYEQYF.

The chain employs TRBV19 and TRBJ1-3; weak D call: TRBD1 (6 bases). V shed 1 base and J shed 7 bases, with 14 bases lying between them. CDR1 and CDR2 (germline): LNHDA, SQIVND (reference sequence). This CDR3 spans 15 amino acids. This CDR3 reads CASSIALDSRNTIYF. The DNA of the CDR3 is TGTGCCAGTAGTATAGCTTTGGACAGTCGCAACACCATATATTTT. Full variable domain (missing parts from reference TRBV19 and TRBJ1-3): DGGITQSPKYLFRKEGQNVTLSCEQNLNHDAMYWYRQDPGQGLRLIYYSQIVNDFQKGDIAEGYSVSREKKESFPLTVTSAQKNPTAFYLCASSIALDSRNTIYFGEGSWLTVV.

The rearrangement uses TRBV28 and TRBJ2-2, with 10 bases matching TRBD2. The length of the CDR3 is 18 residues. CDR1 MDHEN and CDR2 SYDVKM come from the germline V gene. Germline trimming cut 2 bases from V and 5 bases from J; bases unmatched to any gene: 11. The CDR3 sequence: CASSLGPSGRWETGELFF. The CDR3 DNA follows: TGTGCCAGCAGTTTAGGGCCTAGCGGGAGATGGGAAACCGGGGAGCTGTTTTTT.

The chain couples TRBV28 to TRBJ2-7, with D uncertain. V was shortened by 4 bases and J by 4 bases, with 8 bases between the two germline ends. Germline CDR1 is MDHEN and CDR2 is SYDVKM. CDR3 length: 12 amino acids. The CDR3 nucleotides are TGTGCCAGCAGTTCCAGTCGGTACGAGCAGTACTTC. Residues: CASSSSRYEQYF.

V gene TRBV29-1 combines with J gene TRBJ2-5; TRBD1 or TRBD2 may be the D gene (5 bases each). V was shortened by 6 bases and J by 5 bases, with 16 bases between the two germline ends. Germline CDR1 and CDR2: SQVTM and ANQGSEA. The CDR3 consists of 13 residues. CDR3 DNA sequence: TGCAGCGTCGCTTGGGGGTTGGAGGAGACCCAGTACTTC. It specifies CSVAWGLEETQYF. Looking up the rest from reference TRBV29-1 and TRBJ2-5 gives the full variable domain: SAVISQKPSRDICQRGTSLTIQCQVDSQVTMMFWYRQQPGQSLTLIATANQGSEATYESGFVIDKFPISRPNLTFSTLTVSNMSPEDSSIYLCSVAWGLEETQYFGPGTRLLVL.

The chain is built from TRBV4-1 and TRBJ1-2; D might be TRBD1 (6 bases). Germline V lookup: CDR1 MGHRA, CDR2 YSYEKL. Trimming left V 3 bases short and J 0 bases short, with 17 bases between. The CDR3 totals 17 residues. The DNA of the CDR3 is TGCGCCAGCAGCCATTACCTCCGGGACACATCTAACTATGGCTACACCTTC. Translating gives CASSHYLRDTSNYGYTF.

The chain uses TRBV9 and TRBJ2-7, with 8 bases fitting TRBD1. Losses at the gene ends were 0 bases for V and 0 bases for J; bases not matched to a gene: 2. The CDR3 spans 15 residues. Germline assignment: CDR1 SGDLS and CDR2 YYNGEE. CDR3 region: CASSVGTGISYEQYF. The CDR3 coding sequence is TGTGCCAGCAGCGTAGGGACAGGGATCTCCTACGAGCAGTACTTC.

The sample holds one count of this clone. This chain joins TRBV6-1 and TRBJ1-2; TRBD1 is a possible D gene (6 bases). The V gene's germline CDR1 is MNHNS and CDR2 SASEGT. This CDR3 has 15 amino acids. V was shortened by 7 bases and J by 2 bases, with 17 bases between the two germline ends. The CDR3 protein is CASTPRRQGNYGYTF. The DNA of the CDR3 is TGTGCCAGCACACCCCGCCGGCAGGGGAACTATGGCTACACCTTC.

The chain is built from TRBV28 and TRBJ1-2; TRBD1 might be the D (5 bases). CDR3 length: 13 amino acids. V dropped 9 bases and J dropped 4 bases, with 15 bases sitting between them. Germline CDR1 MDHEN, CDR2 SYDVKM. CDR3 DNA sequence: TGTGCCAGGGATCCCACAGGCCCCTATGGCTACACCTTC. Amino acid sequence: CARDPTGPYGYTF.

This sequence joins TRBV20-1 and TRBJ2-7; a possible D gene is TRBD1 (5 bases). Germline V gene lookup returns CDR1 DFQATT and CDR2 SNEGSKA (reference sequence). The V end was cut by 1 base, the J end by 6 bases, with 7 bases between. The CDR3 runs 11 residues. The CDR3 here is CSARGGLEQYF. CDR3 DNA: TGCAGTGCTAGAGGGGGCCTCGAGCAGTACTTC.

V is TRBV7-9 and J is TRBJ1-2, with a tentative D call TRBD1 (5 bases). Germline CDR1 and CDR2: SEHNR and FQNEAQ (reference sequence). Trimming stripped 4 bases from V and 7 bases from J, with 19 bases between. This CDR3 is 15 amino acids long. The CDR3 loop reads CASSSWTELGGGYTF. For the CDR3, the DNA is TGTGCCAGCAGCTCCTGGACCGAGCTCGGGGGTGGCTACACCTTC.

The chain couples TRBV5-1 to TRBJ1-3, with 7 nucleotides matching TRBD1. The ends lost 4 bases at V and 7 bases at J; junction bases unmatched: 8. This CDR3 spans 14 amino acids. Germline loops: CDR1 SGHRS, CDR2 YFSETQ. The CDR3 sequence: CASSLGQVGNTIYF. The CDR3 DNA is TGCGCCAGCAGCCTTGGACAGGTCGGGAACACCATATATTTT.

The V and J genes are TRBV6-1 and TRBJ2-3, with TRBD2 matching 8 bases. Trimming cost V 7 bases and J 1 base; bases outside gene matches: 4. In germline, CDR1 is MNHNS, CDR2 SASEGT. The CDR3 contains 14 residues. The CDR3 sequence is CASTLSGGTDTQYF. CDR3 nucleotides: TGTGCCAGCACTCTTAGCGGGGGCACAGATACGCAGTATTTT.

This clone was seen once. The chain employs TRBV6-5 and TRBJ1-2; no reliable D call. V lost 6 bases, J lost 5 bases, and 16 bases lay in between. Germline V lookup: CDR1 MNHEY, CDR2 SVGAGI. The CDR3 extends over 14 amino acids. CDR3 protein: CASSLGGLPYGYTF. CDR3 sequence (DNA): TGTGCCAGCAGCCTCGGTGGACTTCCTTATGGCTACACCTTC.

The rearrangement joins TRBV7-8 to TRBJ1-1; TRBD1 agrees at 7 bases. CDR3 length: 14 residues. The V gene's germline CDR1 is SGHVS and CDR2 FQNEAQ. Trimming removed 5 bases from V and 2 bases from J; junction bases left unmatched: 5. This CDR3 reads CASSPGQRNTEAFF. The CDR3 DNA reads TGTGCCAGCAGCCCGGGACAGCGTAACACTGAAGCTTTCTTT. Based on the CDR3 plus reference TRBV7-8 and TRBJ1-1, the full variable domain is GAGVSQSPRYKVAKRGQDVALRCDPISGHVSLFWYQQALGQGPEFLTYFQNEAQLDKSGLPSDRFFAERPEGSVSTLKIQRTQQEDSAVYLCASSPGQRNTEAFFGQGTRLTVV.

This clone showed up just once. V and J are TRBV6-5 and TRBJ2-7, with TRBD1 identical over 7 bases. The CDR3 consists of 14 residues. Germline V lookup: CDR1 MNHEY, CDR2 SVGAGI. Trimming cost V 6 bases and J 1 base; bases outside gene matches: 6. In DNA form, the CDR3 reads TGTGCCAGCAGCGCCGGGACAGCTTCCTACGAGCAGTACTTC. Its protein product is CASSAGTASYEQYF.

This chain connects TRBV2 to TRBJ2-3; a weak D match, TRBD2 (7 bases). Trimming removed 8 bases from V and 10 bases from J, with 13 bases in between. Germline assignment: CDR1 SNHLY and CDR2 FYNNEI. The CDR3 is 11 residues long. In DNA, the CDR3 is TGTGCCAGCCGAAGCGGGACACCGCAGTATTTT. It is translated as CASRSGTPQYF.